This T cell receptor beta chain was retrieved from a study of CXCR3-negative and CXCR3-positive naive CD8 T cells (dated by TCRdb to about 2019). Background on the whole study: In total, about 140 million TRB reads were obtained, or roughly 1.5 +/- 0.3 million reads per library. For the TRBV-TRBJ cluster analysis, the naive subsets came from 5 or 6 donors, while the memory cells came from 3 donors. Data from roughly eleven donors, pooled across two independent experiments, went into the diversity and physicochemical repertoire analyses.

CDR1 and CDR2, per the germline V gene, are SQVTM and ANQGSEA. There are 13 amino acids in the CDR3, from cysteine to phenylalanine inclusive. No nucleotide data were recorded. As concerns this clonotype: Its antigen remains unidentified.

What the authors observed across the whole study: Both naive subsets had comparably high repertoire diversity, while memory CD8+ T cells had much lower repertoire diversity. Compared with CXCR3-negative naive cells, CXCR3-positive naive cells had TRB CDR3s with higher hydrophobicity (lower Kidera factor 4), lower energy, and higher strength and volume indices. Because surface CD5, which has been linked to self-reactivity in mice, was comparable between naive subsets, TCR interaction strength was also inferred from TRB CDR3 physicochemical properties. CXCR3 expression partially decreased after cryopreservation, so most assays used freshly isolated PBMCs. Within the same donor, TRBV-TRBJ usage looked similar between naive CXCR3-negative and CXCR3-positive cells, but memory cells had distinct patterns.

Instrument used: NextSeq 550. The Human TCR Profiling Kit (MiLaboratory) was used to prepare UMI-labeled 5' RACE TRB cDNA libraries. cDNA synthesis used the entire amount of extracted RNA, and PCR amplification then used the entire amount of cDNA produced. Libraries were prepared in parallel with an identical number of PCR cycles. Per the source publication's procedure: About 53,000 +/- 9,400 unique UMI-labeled TRB cDNA molecules per library were extracted with MIGEC and MiXCR, with at least two reads per UMI required. On average, approximately 40,000 +/- 10,000 functional in-frame TRB CDR3 nucleotide clonotypes lacking stop codons were found per library. After downsampling to 5000 UMI-labeled TRB molecules per sample, diversity metrics such as normalized Shannon-Wiener and Chao1 were calculated in VDJtools. For the central five CDR3 residues, VDJtools calculated physicochemical properties weighted by clonotype size, namely interaction energy, strength, volume and Kidera factor 4. Following TCRdb reprocessing, every CDR3 protein sequence forms one entry, and DNA is not provided. These V and J calls are TCRdb output, not the study's own analysis. The sample's records list about 5,700 distinct CDR3 sequences. About 1.9% of the sample is in the top ten clones.

Each CD8+ T cell subset was flow-sorted in triplicate, and 300,000 or so cells per subset were placed directly into RLT lysis buffer. To exclude memory contaminants, naive CD8+ T cells were stringently defined as CD45RO-CCR7+CD27+CD95-. Peripheral blood mononuclear cells were isolated from buffy coats by standard density gradient centrifugation. A FACSAria III was used to flow-sort naive CXCR3-negative and CXCR3-positive CD8+ T cells. Total RNA was extracted from sorted cells using an RNeasy Mini Kit. This clonotype was obtained from a human donor in good health. Some clones in this sample may be carry-over from other donors' samples. The chain couples TRBV29-1 to TRBJ2-1; lacking DNA, the TRBD2 call made by TCRdb goes unchecked. Sequencing used naive CXCR3+ CD8+ T cells from blood. This specimen's cell subset or site label, interpreted: CD45RO-CCR7+CD27+CD95- naive CD8+ T cells expressing CXCR3 (TNR3+). Here the CDR3 is given as CSVEAGDYNEQFF.